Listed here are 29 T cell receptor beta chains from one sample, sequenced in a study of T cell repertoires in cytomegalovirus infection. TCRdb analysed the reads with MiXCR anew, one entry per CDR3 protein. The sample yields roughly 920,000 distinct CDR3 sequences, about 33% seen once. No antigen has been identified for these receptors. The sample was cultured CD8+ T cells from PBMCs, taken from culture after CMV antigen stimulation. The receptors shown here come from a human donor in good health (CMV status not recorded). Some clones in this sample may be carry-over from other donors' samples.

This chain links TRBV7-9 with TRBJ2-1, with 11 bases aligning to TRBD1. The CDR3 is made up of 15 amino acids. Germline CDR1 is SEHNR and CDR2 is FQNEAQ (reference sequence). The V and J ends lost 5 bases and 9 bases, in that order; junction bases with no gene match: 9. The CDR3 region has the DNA TGTGCCAGCAGCCCCGGGACAGGGGGATTGGGTGAGCAGTTCTTC. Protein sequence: CASSPGTGGLGEQFF.

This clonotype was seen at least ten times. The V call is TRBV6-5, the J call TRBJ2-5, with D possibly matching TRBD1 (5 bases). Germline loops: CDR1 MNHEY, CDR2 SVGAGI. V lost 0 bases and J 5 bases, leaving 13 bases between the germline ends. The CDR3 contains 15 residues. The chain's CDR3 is CASSYSIGAWETQYF. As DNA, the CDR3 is TGTGCCAGCAGTTACTCGATAGGGGCTTGGGAGACCCAGTACTTC.

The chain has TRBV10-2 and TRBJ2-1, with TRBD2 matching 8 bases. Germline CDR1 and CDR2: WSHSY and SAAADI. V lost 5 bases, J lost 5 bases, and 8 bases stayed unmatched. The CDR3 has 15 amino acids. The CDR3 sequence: CASSPGGRSDNEQFF. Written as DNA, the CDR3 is TGCGCCAGCAGTCCGGGGGGGCGGTCTGACAATGAGCAGTTCTTC.

As DNA, the CDR3 is TGTGCCACCAGTGATTTTGGGACAGGGGGTCCCCGGCACCATCAGCCCCAGCATTTT. Encoded protein: CATSDFGTGGPRHHQPQHF. This chain connects TRBV24-1 to TRBJ1-5, with TRBD1 identical over 11 bases. Per the germline V gene, CDR1 is KGHDR and CDR2 is SFDVKD. J was trimmed by 5 bases and V by 1 base; bases with no gene match: 12. The CDR3 covers 19 residues.

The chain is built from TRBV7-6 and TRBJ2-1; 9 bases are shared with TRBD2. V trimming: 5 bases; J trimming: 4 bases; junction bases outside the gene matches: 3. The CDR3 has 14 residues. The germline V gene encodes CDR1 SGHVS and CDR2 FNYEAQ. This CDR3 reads CASSAGGMYNEQFF. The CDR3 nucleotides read TGTGCCAGCAGCGCGGGGGGGATGTACAATGAGCAGTTCTTC.

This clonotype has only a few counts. In DNA, the CDR3 is TGTGCCAGCAGTCCAAACCGAAGGGTGGACGGGGGTACGCAGTATTTT. Amino acid sequence: CASSPNRRVDGGTQYF. V is TRBV7-6 and J is TRBJ2-3; a weak D match, TRBD2 (6 bases). V lost 6 bases and J 8 bases, leaving 24 bases between the germline ends. This CDR3 comprises 16 residues. Germline CDR1 and CDR2: SGHVS and FNYEAQ. The full variable domain, rest sourced from reference TRBV7-6 and TRBJ2-3, is GAGVSQSPRYKVTKRGQDVALRCDPISGHVSLYWYRQALGQGPEFLTYFNYEAQQDKSGLPNDRFSAERPEGSISTLTIQRTEQRDSAMYRCASSPNRRVDGGTQYFGPGTRLTVL.

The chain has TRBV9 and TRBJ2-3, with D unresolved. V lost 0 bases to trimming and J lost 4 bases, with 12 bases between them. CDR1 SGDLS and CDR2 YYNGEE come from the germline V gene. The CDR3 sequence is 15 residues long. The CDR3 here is CASSVAGRKADTQYF. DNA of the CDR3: TGTGCCAGCAGCGTAGCTGGCCGGAAGGCAGATACGCAGTATTTT. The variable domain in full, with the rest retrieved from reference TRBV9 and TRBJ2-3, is DSGVTQTPKHLITATGQRVTLRCSPRSGDLSVYWYQQSLDQGLQFLIQYYNGEERAKGNILERFSAQQFPDLHSELNLSSLELGDSALYFCASSVAGRKADTQYFGPGTRLTVL.

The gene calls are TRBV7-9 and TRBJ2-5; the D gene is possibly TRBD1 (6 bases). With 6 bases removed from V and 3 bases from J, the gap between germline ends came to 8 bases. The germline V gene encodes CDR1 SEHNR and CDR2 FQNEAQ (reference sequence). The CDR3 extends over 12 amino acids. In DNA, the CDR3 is TGTGCCAGCAGTACAGGGAAAGAGACCCAGTACTTC. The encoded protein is CASSTGKETQYF.

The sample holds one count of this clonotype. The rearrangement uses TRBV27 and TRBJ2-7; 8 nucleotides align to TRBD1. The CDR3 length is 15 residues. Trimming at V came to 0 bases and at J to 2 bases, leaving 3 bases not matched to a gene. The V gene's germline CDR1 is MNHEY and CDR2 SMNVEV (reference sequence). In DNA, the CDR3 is TGTGCCAGCAGTTTATCCCCGACAGGGGCCTACGAGCAGTACGTC. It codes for CASSLSPTGAYEQYV.

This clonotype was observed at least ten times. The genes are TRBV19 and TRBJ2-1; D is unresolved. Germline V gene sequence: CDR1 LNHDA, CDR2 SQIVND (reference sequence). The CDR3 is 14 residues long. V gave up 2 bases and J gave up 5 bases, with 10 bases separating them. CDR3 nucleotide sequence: TGTGCCAGTAGTATATCAGGAACCCACAATGAGCAGTTCTTC. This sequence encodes CASSISGTHNEQFF.

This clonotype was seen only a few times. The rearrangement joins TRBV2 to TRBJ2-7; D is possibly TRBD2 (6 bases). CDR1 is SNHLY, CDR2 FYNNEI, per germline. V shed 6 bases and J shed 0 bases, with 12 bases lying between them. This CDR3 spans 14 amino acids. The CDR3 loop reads CASSAGLTSYEQYV. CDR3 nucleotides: TGTGCCAGCAGCGCGGGACTTACCTCCTACGAGCAGTACGTC.

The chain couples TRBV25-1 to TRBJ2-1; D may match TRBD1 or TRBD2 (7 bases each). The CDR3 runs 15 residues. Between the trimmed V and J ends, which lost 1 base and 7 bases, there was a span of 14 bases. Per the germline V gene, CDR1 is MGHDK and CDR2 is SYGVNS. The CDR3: CASSEWGGTDNEQFF. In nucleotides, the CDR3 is TGTGCCAGCAGTGAATGGGGGGGGACAGATAATGAGCAGTTCTTC.

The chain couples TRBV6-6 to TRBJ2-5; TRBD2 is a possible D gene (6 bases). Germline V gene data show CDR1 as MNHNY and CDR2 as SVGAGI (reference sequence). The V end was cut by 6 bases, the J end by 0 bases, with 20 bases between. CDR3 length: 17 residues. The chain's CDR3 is CASSLRGWGEYQETQYF. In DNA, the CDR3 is TGTGCCAGCAGCCTACGGGGGTGGGGGGAGTACCAAGAGACCCAGTACTTC.

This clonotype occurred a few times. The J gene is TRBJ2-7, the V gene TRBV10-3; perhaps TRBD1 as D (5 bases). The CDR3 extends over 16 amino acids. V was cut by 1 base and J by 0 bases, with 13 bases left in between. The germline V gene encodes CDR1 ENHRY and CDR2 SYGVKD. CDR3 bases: TGTGCCATCAGTGAGTTGAAGGGGCAACGCTCCTACGAGCAGTACTTC. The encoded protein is CAISELKGQRSYEQYF.

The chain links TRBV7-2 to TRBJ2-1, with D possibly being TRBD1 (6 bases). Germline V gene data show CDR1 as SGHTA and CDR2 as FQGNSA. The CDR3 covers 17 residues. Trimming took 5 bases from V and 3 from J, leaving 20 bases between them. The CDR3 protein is CASSHPGTPKNYNEQFF. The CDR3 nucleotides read TGTGCCAGCAGCCACCCCGGGACACCCAAAAACTACAATGAGCAGTTCTTC.

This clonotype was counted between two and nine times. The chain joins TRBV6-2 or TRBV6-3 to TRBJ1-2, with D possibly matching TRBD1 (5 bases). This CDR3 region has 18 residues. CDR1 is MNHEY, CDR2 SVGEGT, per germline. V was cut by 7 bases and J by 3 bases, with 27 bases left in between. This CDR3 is CASISLVGSGLPDYGYTF. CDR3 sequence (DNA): TGTGCCAGCATTTCCCTTGTCGGATCAGGGCTGCCGGACTATGGCTACACCTTC.

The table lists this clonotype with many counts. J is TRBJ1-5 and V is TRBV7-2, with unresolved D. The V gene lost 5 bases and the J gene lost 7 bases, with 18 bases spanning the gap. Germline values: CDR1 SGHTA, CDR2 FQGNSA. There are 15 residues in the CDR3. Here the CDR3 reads CASSLLGSPEQPQHF. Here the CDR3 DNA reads TGTGCCAGCAGCCTTTTGGGCTCCCCTGAGCAGCCCCAGCATTTT.

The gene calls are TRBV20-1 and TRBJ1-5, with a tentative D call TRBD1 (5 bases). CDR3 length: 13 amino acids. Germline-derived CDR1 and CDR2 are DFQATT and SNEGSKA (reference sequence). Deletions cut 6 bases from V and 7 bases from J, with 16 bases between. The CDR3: CSAGREGGQPQHF. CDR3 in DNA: TGCAGTGCGGGCAGGGAAGGAGGACAGCCCCAGCATTTT.

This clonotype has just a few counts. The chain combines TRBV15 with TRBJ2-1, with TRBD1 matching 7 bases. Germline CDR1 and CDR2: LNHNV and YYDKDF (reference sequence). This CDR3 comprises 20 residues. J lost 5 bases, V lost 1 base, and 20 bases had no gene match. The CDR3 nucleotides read TGTGCCACCAGCAGAGGCTCAAGGGGGCTTAACCAGCTCCTACACAATGAGCAGTTCTTC. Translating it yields CATSRGSRGLNQLLHNEQFF.

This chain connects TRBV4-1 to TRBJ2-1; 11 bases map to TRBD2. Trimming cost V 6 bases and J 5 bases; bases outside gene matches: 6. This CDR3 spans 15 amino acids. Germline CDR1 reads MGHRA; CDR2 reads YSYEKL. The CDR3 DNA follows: TGCGCCAGCAGTGTTACTAGCGGGGGAAACAATGAGCAGTTCTTC. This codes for CASSVTSGGNNEQFF.

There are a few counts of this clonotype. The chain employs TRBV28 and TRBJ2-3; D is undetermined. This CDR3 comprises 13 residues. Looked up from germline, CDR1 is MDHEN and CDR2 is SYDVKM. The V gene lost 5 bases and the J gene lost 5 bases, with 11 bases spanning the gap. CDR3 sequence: CASSPRLEDTQYF. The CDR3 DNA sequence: TGTGCCAGCAGTCCTCGACTGGAAGATACGCAGTATTTT.

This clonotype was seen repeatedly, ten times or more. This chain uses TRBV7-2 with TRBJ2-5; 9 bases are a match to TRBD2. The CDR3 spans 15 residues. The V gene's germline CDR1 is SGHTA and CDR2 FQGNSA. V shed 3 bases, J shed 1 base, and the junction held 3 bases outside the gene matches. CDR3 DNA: TGTGCCAGCAGCTTTAGCGGGGGATCCCAAGAGACCCAGTACTTC. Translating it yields CASSFSGGSQETQYF.

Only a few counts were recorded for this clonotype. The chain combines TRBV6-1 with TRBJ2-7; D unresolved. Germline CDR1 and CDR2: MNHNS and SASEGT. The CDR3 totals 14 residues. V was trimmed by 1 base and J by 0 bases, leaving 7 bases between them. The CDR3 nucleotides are TGTGCCAGCAGTGAAGGACATCGCTCCTACGAGCAGTACTTC. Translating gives CASSEGHRSYEQYF.

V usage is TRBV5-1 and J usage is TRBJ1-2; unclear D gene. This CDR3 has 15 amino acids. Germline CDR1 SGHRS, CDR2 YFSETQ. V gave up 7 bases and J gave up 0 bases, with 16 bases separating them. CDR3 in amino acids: CASQDPNLANYGYTF. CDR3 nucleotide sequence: TGCGCCAGCCAAGACCCCAATCTAGCTAACTATGGCTACACCTTC.

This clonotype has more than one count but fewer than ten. CDR3 nucleotide sequence: TGTGCCAGCAGCCCGACTGGCCTCGCTGTGGGCTGGGACACTGAAGCTTTCTTT. Translating gives CASSPTGLAVGWDTEAFF. This chain connects TRBV6-2 or TRBV6-3 to TRBJ1-1; D is unresolved. V gave up 6 bases and J gave up 3 bases, with 26 bases separating them. CDR1 is MNHEY and CDR2 is SVGEGT in the germline V gene. The length of the CDR3 is 18 residues.

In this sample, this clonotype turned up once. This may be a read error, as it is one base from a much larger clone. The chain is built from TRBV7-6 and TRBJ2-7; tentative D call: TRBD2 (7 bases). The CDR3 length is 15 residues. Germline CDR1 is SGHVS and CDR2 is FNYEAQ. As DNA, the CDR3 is TGTGTCAGCAGCCCTTCAACAGGGAGGGGGTACGAGCAGTACTTC. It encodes CVSSPSTGRGYEQYF.

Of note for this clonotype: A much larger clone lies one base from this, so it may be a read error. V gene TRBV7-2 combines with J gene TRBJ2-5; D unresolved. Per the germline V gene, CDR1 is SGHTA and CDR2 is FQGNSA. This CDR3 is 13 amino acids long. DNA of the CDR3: TGTGTCAGCAGCGATTGGGTACAAGAGACCCAGTACTTC. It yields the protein CVSSDWVQETQYF.

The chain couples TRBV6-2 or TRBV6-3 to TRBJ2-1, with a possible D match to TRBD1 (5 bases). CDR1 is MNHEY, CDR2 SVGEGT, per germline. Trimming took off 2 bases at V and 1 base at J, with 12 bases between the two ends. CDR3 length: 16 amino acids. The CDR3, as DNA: TGTGCCAGCAGTTACAGGGGTCAGTCGTCCTACAATGAGCAGTTCTTC. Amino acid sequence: CASSYRGQSSYNEQFF.

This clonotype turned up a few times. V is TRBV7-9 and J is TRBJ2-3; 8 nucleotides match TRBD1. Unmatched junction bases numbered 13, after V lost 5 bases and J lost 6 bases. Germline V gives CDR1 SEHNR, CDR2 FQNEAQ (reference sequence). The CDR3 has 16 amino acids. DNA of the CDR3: TGTGCCAGCAGCCCAGGGGACAGGCAGGATTACGATACGCAGTATTTT. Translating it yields CASSPGDRQDYDTQYF.